This entry features one TCR beta chain sequence. Its antigen remains unidentified. Per-base quality was not reported, and no clone a single base away is much larger than it. The donors belonged to the validation cohort of about 130 subjects, which was separate from the approximately 660-subject first cohort. Inclusive of the bounding cysteine and phenylalanine, the CDR3 is 13 residues long. Only CDR3 DNA remains: 39 bases, in frame from the first base. CDR1 and CDR2, looked up from the germline V gene (reference sequence), are MNHEY and SMNVEV. Relative to germline, V is 5 bases shorter and J is 5 bases shorter, with 10 bases between their ends. This entry comes from a study of cytomegalovirus exposure and HLA in healthy donors (dated by TCRdb to about 2017). Background on the whole study: According to a later analysis, one platform produced both the 120 validation repertoires and the roughly 640 repertoires of the first cohort. The study aimed to test whether signatures of past pathogen exposure could be identified by cataloging public T cell receptors. A separate validation cohort of over 95 different subjects was used in addition to the roughly 700-subject first cohort. To predict cytomegalovirus infection status, the study brought together high-throughput TCR immunosequencing, statistical association of individual TCRs with disease status, and machine learning.

Beyond this particular receptor, the publication reports: The authors suggested that the approach could potentially be generalized to other disease states and immunological phenotypes. A later analysis found that TCRs clustered in the first cohort also tended to co-occur in the 120 validation repertoires, with 94% of cluster scores above 0. All 120 or so repertoires were used to score co-occurrence in the validation cohort in a later analysis, because that analysis had no HLA typing for the cohort. The study listed 164 TCR beta chains as associated with cytomegalovirus. Most TCR sequences were observed very rarely across donors, whereas some public TCRs were present in many individuals. In vitro tests confirmed that a few of the cytomegalovirus-associated TCR beta chains recognize cytomegalovirus antigens. Cytomegalovirus status was reported to be diagnosed by the classifier with high specificity and sensitivity in both the original and validation cohorts.

Library prep was done by the immunoSEQ multiplex PCR assay. The authors' pipeline ran thus. A statistical classification framework was built to diagnose cytomegalovirus status from the catalog of TCR beta chain sequences. The table comes from immuneACCESS by way of TCRdb, which keeps in-frame sequences with V and J called. Part of the clones is missing from these tables; in studies checked, under half for an unresolved V gene and the rest for unknown reasons. The V and J calls and clone size are taken from that table; D and trimming were inferred from the DNA. This sample holds 55,000 to 80,000 clones; about 95% were observed only once. Around 7% of the sample is held by the ten biggest clonotypes.

This TCR came from a woman between 18 and 29 years old in good health and CMV-seropositive. Input material: PBMCs. The chain was built from TRBV27 and TRBJ1-5, with no reliable assignment of the D segment. The CDR3 is CASSTGIHQPQHF. The DNA sequence is TGTGCCAGCAGTACCGGGATCCATCAGCCCCAGCATTTT.